This T cell receptor beta chain was identified during a study of response to subunit inactivated influenza vaccine. Whole-study results and caveats: It was the authors' suggestion that each seasonal influenza vaccination recruits few new T cells.

Trimming removed 4 bases from V and 6 bases from J, with 12 bases in between. There are 13 residues in the CDR3. Via MiXCR, TCRdb re-called the RT-PCR reads, giving one row per CDR3 protein. This sample has fewer than 600,000 distinct CDR3 sequences, with 6.5% to 8% found just once. There are many counts of this clonotype. Its antigen remains unidentified. The receptor was derived from a man between 50 and 69 years old who received an inactivated influenza vaccine. The sequencing used PBMCs from blood, collected around 25 months after vaccination. V and J are TRBV12-3 or TRBV12-4 and TRBJ2-5; maybe TRBD1 (6 bases). The CDR3 here is CASSSVGGKTQYF. The CDR3 nucleotides are TGTGCCAGCAGTTCCGTAGGGGGAAAGACCCAGTACTTC.